Presented here are 10 T cell receptor beta chains from one specimen sequenced in a study of identical twins. MiXCR was run by TCRdb on the 5' RACE reads, yielding one entry per CDR3 protein. The sample has roughly 1.6 million distinct CDR3 sequences; about 31% are singletons. Material for sequencing was cord blood. The receptors shown here come from a newborn girl in good health.

This chain links TRBV25-1 with TRBJ2-1; no clear D gene. The DNA end lines up better with TRBJ2-7; the J call may be wrong. CDR3 length: 15 amino acids. Germline CDR1 and CDR2: MGHDK and SYGVNS. The DNA of the CDR3 is TGTGCCAGCAGTGAATTTCTGGCGGTCTACAATGAGCAGTACTTC. Protein: CASSEFLAVYNEQYF.

J is TRBJ2-3 and V is TRBV4-1; TRBD2 agrees at 10 bases. The CDR3 covers 16 residues. V dropped 4 bases and J dropped 6; count of bases not matched to a gene: 10. Germline V gives CDR1 MGHRA, CDR2 YSYEKL. The CDR3 region is CASSLTRSGGADTQYF. CDR3 DNA sequence: TGCGCCAGCAGCCTCACTCGGAGCGGGGGGGCTGATACGCAGTATTTT.

This clonotype turned up a few times. The V gene is TRBV29-1, the J gene TRBJ1-1; D not resolved. Germline V gene data show CDR1 as SQVTM and CDR2 as ANQGSEA. The CDR3 has 11 residues. V lost 6 bases to trimming and J lost 3 bases, with 8 bases between them. The CDR3 reads CSVGRDTEAFF. DNA of the CDR3: TGCAGCGTAGGTAGGGACACTGAAGCTTTCTTT.

V and J are TRBV25-1 and TRBJ2-3; D gene ambiguous. The V end was cut by 1 base, the J end by 9 bases, with 17 bases between. Germline V lookup: CDR1 MGHDK, CDR2 SYGVNS. This CDR3 has 15 amino acids. The CDR3 DNA reads TGTGCCAGCAGTGAATCGGCCGACTTTCGGGTGACGCAGTATTTT. Encoded protein: CASSESADFRVTQYF.

About this clonotype: This clone may be a read error of a much larger clone one base away. The CDR3 does not end in the conserved phenylalanine or tryptophan, so this is likely a read error. CDR3 nucleotides: TGCAGCGTTGTATGGGGATACAATGAGCAGTTCGTC. It specifies CSVVWGYNEQFV. The V call is TRBV29-1, the J call TRBJ2-1; D unclear. This CDR3 has 12 residues. CDR1 is SQVTM and CDR2 is ANQGSEA in the germline V gene. Trimming stripped 4 bases from V and 4 bases from J, with 8 bases between.

This chain joins TRBV4-1 and TRBJ2-1, with 9 bases aligning to TRBD2. The V and J ends lost 2 bases and 4 bases, in that order; junction bases with no gene match: 6. The CDR3 spans 16 residues. Germline CDR1 MGHRA, CDR2 YSYEKL. CDR3 residues: CASSQPRLADYNEQFF. CDR3 bases: TGCGCCAGCAGCCAACCCAGACTAGCGGATTACAATGAGCAGTTCTTC.

This clonotype has only a few counts. This sequence joins TRBV5-1 and TRBJ1-1; 11 nucleotides line up with TRBD1. CDR3 length equals 15 residues. V lost 3 bases to trimming and J lost 3 bases; unmatched junction nucleotides: 4. Germline V gene data show CDR1 as SGHRS and CDR2 as YFSETQ. Here the CDR3 reads CASSYGQGADTEAFF. The CDR3 DNA sequence: TGCGCCAGCAGCTACGGACAGGGGGCGGACACTGAAGCTTTCTTT.

The CDR3: CASGLASGIDTGELFF. The CDR3 bases are TGTGCTAGTGGTTTGGCTAGCGGGATTGACACCGGGGAGCTGTTTTTT. This chain joins TRBV12-5 and TRBJ2-2, with 9 bases fitting TRBD2. The J segment lost 3 bases and the V segment lost 1 base, leaving 3 bases of the junction unmatched. Germline V CDR1 and CDR2: LGHNT, FRNRAP. This CDR3 region has 16 residues.

The sample holds a few counts of this clonotype. The chain combines TRBV10-3 with TRBJ1-5, with TRBD1 as a possible D gene (5 bases). The ends were cut back, 3 bases at V and 2 bases at J, with 8 bases in the middle. Germline V lookup: CDR1 ENHRY, CDR2 SYGVKD. This CDR3 contains 14 residues. CDR3 loop: CAISEQVGNQPQHF. CDR3 nucleotide sequence: TGTGCCATCAGTGAACAGGTCGGCAATCAGCCCCAGCATTTT.

This CDR3 reads CASSLSAGGPVEQYF. CDR3 DNA: TGTGCCAGCAGCTTATCAGCGGGAGGTCCAGTCGAGCAGTACTTC. This rearrangement joins TRBV7-2 to TRBJ2-7; TRBD2 agrees at 9 bases. The CDR3 runs to 15 residues. V trimming: 2 bases; J trimming: 6 bases; junction bases outside the gene matches: 8. CDR1 is SGHTA, CDR2 FQGNSA, per germline.